One sample yielded the 30 T cell receptor beta chains listed below, sequenced in a study of shared clonotypes between healthy human individuals. Using immunoSEQ multiplex PCR, the repertoire was profiled, and TCRdb retains in-frame clones only, with some absent. The sample shows about 2.3 million clones, approximately 95% of them seen only once. Material for sequencing was naive CD4+ T cells from PBMCs. Subset defined: CD45RA+ positively selected. These receptors originate from a man in his late teens or twenties in good health. Some clones in this sample may be carry-over from other donors' samples.

The V gene is TRBV6-1, the J gene TRBJ2-3, with 8 positions matching TRBD1. The germline gives CDR1 MNHNS, CDR2 SASEGT. With V trimmed by 5 bases and J by 2 bases, 6 bases remained unmatched. The CDR3 covers 15 residues. CDR3 loop: CASSFRDRTTDTQYF. The CDR3 bases are TGTGCCAGCAGTTTCCGGGACAGGACCACAGATACGCAGTATTTT.

CDR3 protein: CASSLPGRYNEQFF. The CDR3 nucleotides read TGTGCCAGCAGCTTACCCGGCCGATACAATGAGCAGTTCTTC. V gene TRBV7-8 combines with J gene TRBJ2-1; D is uncertain. The ends were cut back, 2 bases at V and 4 bases at J, with 9 bases in the middle. The CDR3 has 14 amino acids. The germline gives CDR1 SGHVS, CDR2 FQNEAQ.

This clone has only one observation. The junction shows a germline mismatch at one end, possibly a read error. The chain is built from TRBV6-5 and TRBJ1-1; a weak D match, TRBD1 (5 bases). Germline lookup yields CDR1 MNHEY and CDR2 SVGAGI. The CDR3 runs to 15 residues. The CDR3 DNA reads as TGTGCCAGCAGTAACTCGGGACTTCCGTTGACCGAAGCTTTCTTT. Residues: CASSNSGLPLTEAFF.

The chain carries TRBV5-1 and TRBJ1-1, with TRBD1 identical over 8 bases. CDR1 SGHRS and CDR2 YFSETQ come from the germline V gene. The CDR3 totals 15 residues. The ends lost 4 bases at V and 5 bases at J; junction bases unmatched: 10. CDR3 loop: CASSAVTGEGTEAFF. In nucleotides, the CDR3 is TGCGCCAGCAGCGCCGTGACAGGGGAAGGAACTGAAGCTTTCTTT.

J is TRBJ2-7 and V is TRBV10-3, with D perhaps matching TRBD1 or TRBD2 (5 bases each). The CDR3 runs 14 residues. Trimming pared 6 bases from V and 4 bases from J, leaving 16 bases between. The germline gives CDR1 ENHRY, CDR2 SYGVKD. DNA for the CDR3: TGTGCCATCAGCACCGGAGGACAATCTTACGAGCAGTACTTC. This gives the protein CAISTGGQSYEQYF.

The chain has TRBV27 and TRBJ2-5, with 9 bases lining up with TRBD1. The CDR3 is 17 residues long. Germline lookup yields CDR1 MNHEY and CDR2 SMNVEV (reference sequence). V lost 5 bases to trimming and J lost 7 bases; unmatched junction nucleotides: 17. The CDR3 nucleotides are TGTGCCAGCAGTCCTGGACAGGGGCTGGGGGGACTAAGGACCCAGTACTTC. Protein sequence: CASSPGQGLGGLRTQYF.

The chain couples TRBV21-1 to TRBJ2-2; the table's TRBD1 call for D was not verified on the DNA. TRBV21-1 is a pseudogene locus. The CDR3 is 16 residues long. CDR3: CASSFRQGPHTGELFF. CDR3 sequence (DNA): TGTGCCAGCAGCTTCCGACAGGGCCCCCACACCGGGGAGCTGTTTTTT.

The chain couples TRBV7-9 to TRBJ2-1, with 13 bases lining up with TRBD2. After removal of 5 bases from V and 9 bases from J, the junction contained 13 bases not matched to a gene. The CDR3 runs 17 residues. The germline V gene has CDR1 SEHNR and CDR2 FQNEAQ (reference sequence). CDR3 DNA: TGTGCCAGCAGCACCCGACTAACTAGCGGGAGGGCATCTGAGCAGTTCTTC. The encoded protein is CASSTRLTSGRASEQFF.

The chain recombines TRBV7-3 with TRBJ2-7; possibly TRBD2 for D (5 bases). CDR1 and CDR2 (germline): SGHTA, FQGTGA. This CDR3 comprises 15 residues. Trimming removed 2 bases at V and 4 bases at J, with 15 bases between. The CDR3 DNA follows: TGTGCCAGCAGCTTAGCCAGCGGACCCAATTACGAGCAGTACTTC. Translated: CASSLASGPNYEQYF.

The chain recombines TRBV11-2 with TRBJ2-1; 13 nucleotides line up with TRBD2. The V gene's germline CDR1 is SGHAT and CDR2 FQNNGV. This CDR3 is built from 18 residues. Trimming removed 6 bases from V and 0 bases from J; junction bases left unmatched: 8. This CDR3 reads CASRPLAGGRRSYNEQFF. DNA for the CDR3: TGTGCCAGCAGGCCACTAGCGGGAGGGCGCCGCTCCTACAATGAGCAGTTCTTC.

V gene TRBV6-1 combines with J gene TRBJ2-3; 9 positions agree with TRBD1. The V gene's germline CDR1 is MNHNS and CDR2 SASEGT. CDR3 length equals 14 residues. V gave up 5 bases and J gave up 2 bases; unmatched junction bases: 2. CDR3 sequence (DNA): TGTGCCAGCAGTTGGGACAGGGTCACAGATACGCAGTATTTT. This encodes CASSWDRVTDTQYF.

This chain links TRBV18 with TRBJ2-5; D might be TRBD1 (7 bases). V was shortened by 6 bases and J by 7 bases, with 21 bases between the two germline ends. Per germline, CDR1 KGHSH and CDR2 LQKENI. This CDR3 spans 15 amino acids. The CDR3 bases are TGTGCCAGCTCCCCAACTCAGGACAGGAGGGGGACCCAGTACTTC. It is translated as CASSPTQDRRGTQYF.

Concerning this clone itself: The sample has other DNA sequences that encode this CDR3 too. The rearrangement joins TRBV7-3 to TRBJ2-5; a possible D gene is TRBD1 (5 bases). Trimming shortened V by 4 bases and J by 4 bases, and 10 bases separated the two germline ends. Germline loops: CDR1 SGHTA, CDR2 FQGTGA. This CDR3 comprises 13 residues. This CDR3 reads CASSSKRGETQYF. In DNA form, the CDR3 reads TGTGCCAGCAGCTCAAAAAGGGGAGAGACCCAGTACTTC.

V usage is TRBV2 and J usage is TRBJ2-1; a weak D match, TRBD1 (5 bases). This CDR3 is built from 15 residues. V dropped 5 bases and J dropped 1 base, with 12 bases sitting between them. Germline V gene sequence: CDR1 SNHLY, CDR2 FYNNEI. In DNA form, the CDR3 reads TGTGCCAGCAGTCCACAGGCGGCGTCCTACAATGAGCAGTTCTTC. It translates to CASSPQAASYNEQFF.

This clone was seen once. The CDR3 sequence: CASSLDVTSGGSYNEQFF. The CDR3 DNA sequence: TGTGCCAGCAGCTTGGACGTCACTAGCGGAGGTTCCTACAATGAGCAGTTCTTC. V is TRBV5-8 and J is TRBJ2-1; 8 bases line up with TRBD2. Germline lookup yields CDR1 SGHTS and CDR2 YDEGEE. J lost 1 base, V lost 0 bases, and 9 bases had no gene match. The CDR3 covers 18 residues.

This clone was recorded once. V gene TRBV7-9 combines with J gene TRBJ1-1; maybe TRBD1 (5 bases). The germline V gene has CDR1 SEHNR and CDR2 FQNEAQ (reference sequence). V was clipped by 5 bases and J by 0 bases, with 25 bases between them. The length of the CDR3 is 19 residues. The CDR3 sequence: CASSPSPFEVAGLNTEAFF. The CDR3 region has the DNA TGTGCCAGCAGCCCGTCCCCCTTTGAAGTCGCAGGGCTGAACACTGAAGCTTTCTTT. The complete variable domain, with remaining parts taken from reference TRBV7-9 and TRBJ1-1, reads DTGVSQNPRHKITKRGQNVTFRCDPISEHNRLYWYRQTLGQGPEFLTYFQNEAQLEKSRLLSDRFSAERPKGSFSTLEIQRTEQGDSAMYLCASSPSPFEVAGLNTEAFFGQGTRLTVV.

This chain connects TRBV2 to TRBJ1-3; possibly TRBD1 for D (5 bases). The CDR3 has 15 residues. Per the germline V gene, CDR1 is SNHLY and CDR2 is FYNNEI. With 7 bases removed from V and 0 bases from J, the gap between germline ends came to 13 bases. The DNA for the CDR3 is TGTGCCAGCACTATCACAGGACTCTCTGGAAACACCATATATTTT. Its protein product is CASTITGLSGNTIYF.

This rearrangement joins TRBV5-8 to TRBJ1-5; D is ambiguous. Germline-derived CDR1 and CDR2 are SGHTS and YDEGEE. The CDR3 is made up of 12 amino acids. Trimming took 7 bases from V and 4 from J, leaving 9 bases between them. In DNA form, the CDR3 reads TGTGCCAGCGGGTGGTGGAATCAGCCCCAGCATTTT. Residues: CASGWWNQPQHF.

This clone was counted between two and nine times. The V gene is TRBV2, the J gene TRBJ2-1; D gene ambiguous. V shed 7 bases and J shed 3 bases, with 10 bases lying between them. Germline loops: CDR1 SNHLY, CDR2 FYNNEI. The CDR3 spans 13 residues. CDR3 bases: TGTGCCAGCAATGTGCTAGGCTACAATGAGCAGTTCTTC. It specifies CASNVLGYNEQFF.

V usage is TRBV2 and J usage is TRBJ2-5, with 8 positions matching TRBD2. The CDR3 runs 12 residues. Germline V gene sequence: CDR1 SNHLY, CDR2 FYNNEI. This CDR3 is CASGINQETQYF. The DNA for the CDR3 is TGTGCTAGCGGGATTAACCAAGAGACCCAGTACTTC.

V usage is TRBV5-6 and J usage is TRBJ1-1, with D maybe TRBD1 (5 bases). The CDR3 is 12 residues long. Germline loops: CDR1 SGHDT, CDR2 YYEEEE. V was clipped by 0 bases and J by 6 bases, with 6 bases between them. DNA for the CDR3: TGTGCCAGCAGCTTGGGGGGACCTGAAGCTTTCTTT. It translates to CASSLGGPEAFF.

The chain recombines TRBV6-1 with TRBJ2-7, with D possibly TRBD1 on 6 matching bases. CDR1 and CDR2 from the germline V gene are MNHNS and SASEGT. The CDR3 runs 12 residues. The CDR3 nucleotides are TGTGTCTCCAGGGGCCGCTCCTACGAGCAGTACTTC. Its protein product is CVSRGRSYEQYF.

The chain uses TRBV28 and TRBJ1-1; no clear D gene. From germline, CDR1 is MDHEN and CDR2 SYDVKM. Trimming removed 10 bases at V and 4 bases at J, with 13 bases between. The CDR3 has 12 amino acids. The CDR3 coding sequence is TGTGCCATCCGCCGGCAGTTCACTGAAGCTTTCTTT. Its translation is CAIRRQFTEAFF. Combining the CDR3 with reference TRBV28 and TRBJ1-1 gives the whole variable domain DVKVTQSSRYLVKRTGEKVFLECVQDMDHENMFWYRQDPGLGLRLIYFSYDVKMKEKGDIPEGYSVSREKKERFSLILESASTNQTSMYLCAIRRQFTEAFFGQGTRLTVV.

V usage is TRBV6-1 and J usage is TRBJ1-3; weak D call: TRBD1 (6 bases). The CDR3 consists of 14 residues. The V end lost 4 bases, the J end lost 4 bases, and 11 bases lay between the germline ends. Per germline, CDR1 MNHNS and CDR2 SASEGT. The CDR3 region has the DNA TGTGCCAGCAGTGCTTCCGGGACAGGAAACACCATATATTTT. It is translated as CASSASGTGNTIYF.

This sequence joins TRBV6-5 and TRBJ1-2, with TRBD1 as a possible D gene (5 bases). Germline V lookup: CDR1 MNHEY, CDR2 SVGAGI. Trimming took 2 bases from V and 4 from J, leaving 11 bases between them. This CDR3 is 14 amino acids long. CDR3 in DNA: TGTGCCAGCAGTTACCAGGCAGGGCCCTATGGCTACACCTTC. Amino acids: CASSYQAGPYGYTF.

The rearrangement links TRBV5-1 to TRBJ2-5; tentatively, D is TRBD1 (6 bases). The length of the CDR3 is 14 residues. Trimming removed 4 bases from V and 6 bases from J, with 16 bases in between. CDR1 is SGHRS and CDR2 is YFSETQ in the germline V gene. This CDR3 is CASSLRTERKTQYF. The DNA of the CDR3 is TGCGCCAGCAGCCTCCGGACAGAACGAAAGACCCAGTACTTC. Combining the CDR3 with reference TRBV5-1 and TRBJ2-5 gives the whole variable domain KAGVTQTPRYLIKTRGQQVTLSCSPISGHRSVSWYQQTPGQGLQFLFEYFSETQRNKGNFPGRFSGRQFSNSRSEMNVSTLELGDSALYLCASSLRTERKTQYFGPGTRLLVL.

The chain uses TRBV10-3 and TRBJ2-5, with D tentatively TRBD1 (6 bases). The CDR3 length is 13 residues. V shed 10 bases and J shed 3 bases, with 15 bases lying between them. Germline assignment: CDR1 ENHRY and CDR2 SYGVKD. CDR3 protein: CATGQSPEETQYF. Here the CDR3 DNA reads TGTGCCACTGGACAGAGCCCCGAAGAGACCCAGTACTTC.

This chain links TRBV29-1 with TRBJ2-1; tentatively, D is TRBD2 (6 bases). Germline CDR1 and CDR2: SQVTM and ANQGSEA. CDR3 length: 10 residues. Trimming took off 7 bases at V and 9 bases at J, with 10 bases between the two ends. The chain's CDR3 is CSGGDSEQFF. For the CDR3, the DNA is TGCAGCGGCGGGGACTCTGAGCAGTTCTTC.

This chain uses TRBV19 with TRBJ2-3, with a tentative D call TRBD1 (7 bases). The germline V gene has CDR1 LNHDA and CDR2 SQIVND (reference sequence). The CDR3 covers 16 residues. The V gene lost 4 bases and the J gene lost 1 base, with 15 bases spanning the gap. CDR3 in DNA: TGTGCCAGTAGTAGAGCAGGGGGGCGAGGCACAGATACGCAGTATTTT. This gives the protein CASSRAGGRGTDTQYF.

The chain uses TRBV28 and TRBJ2-3; 14 bases align to TRBD2. This CDR3 has 16 residues. The ends lost 5 bases at V and 5 bases at J; junction bases unmatched: 6. Germline assignment: CDR1 MDHEN and CDR2 SYDVKM. The CDR3 DNA sequence: TGTGCCAGCAGTGAACCCGGGACTAGCGGGAGAGATACGCAGTATTTT. Translating gives CASSEPGTSGRDTQYF. The whole variable domain, filled in from reference TRBV28 and TRBJ2-3, reads DVKVTQSSRYLVKRTGEKVFLECVQDMDHENMFWYRQDPGLGLRLIYFSYDVKMKEKGDIPEGYSVSREKKERFSLILESASTNQTSMYLCASSEPGTSGRDTQYFGPGTRLTVL.